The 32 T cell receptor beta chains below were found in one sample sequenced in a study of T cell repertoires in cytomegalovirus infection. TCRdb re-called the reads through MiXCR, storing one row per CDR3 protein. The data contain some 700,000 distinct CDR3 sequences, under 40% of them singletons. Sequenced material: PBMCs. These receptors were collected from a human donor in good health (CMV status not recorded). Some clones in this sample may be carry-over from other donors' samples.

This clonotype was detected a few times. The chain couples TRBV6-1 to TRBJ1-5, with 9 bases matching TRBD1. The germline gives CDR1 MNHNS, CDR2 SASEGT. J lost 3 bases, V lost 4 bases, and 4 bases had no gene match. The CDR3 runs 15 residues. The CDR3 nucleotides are TGTGCCAGCAGTGGACAGGGGGTGAACAATCAGCCCCAGCATTTT. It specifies CASSGQGVNNQPQHF.

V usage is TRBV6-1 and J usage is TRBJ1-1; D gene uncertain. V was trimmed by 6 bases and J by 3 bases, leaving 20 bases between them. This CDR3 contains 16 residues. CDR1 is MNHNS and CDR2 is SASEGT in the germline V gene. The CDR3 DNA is TGTGCCAGCAGCCAAAGGACCCTACAGCGACACACTGAAGCTTTCTTT. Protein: CASSQRTLQRHTEAFF.

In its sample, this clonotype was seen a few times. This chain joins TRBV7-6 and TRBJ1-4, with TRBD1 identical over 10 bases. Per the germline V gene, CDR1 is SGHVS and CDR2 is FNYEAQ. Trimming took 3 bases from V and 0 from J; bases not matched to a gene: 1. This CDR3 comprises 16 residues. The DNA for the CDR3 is TGTGCCAGCAGCTTTGGGACAGGGGCAACTAATGAAAAACTGTTTTTT. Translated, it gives CASSFGTGATNEKLFF.

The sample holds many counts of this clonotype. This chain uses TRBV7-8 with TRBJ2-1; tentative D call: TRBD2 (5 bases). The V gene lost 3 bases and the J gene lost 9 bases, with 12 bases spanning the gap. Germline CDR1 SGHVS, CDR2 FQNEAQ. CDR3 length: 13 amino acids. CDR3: CASSFRERREQFF. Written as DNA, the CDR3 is TGTGCCAGCAGCTTTCGGGAAAGGCGTGAGCAGTTCTTC.

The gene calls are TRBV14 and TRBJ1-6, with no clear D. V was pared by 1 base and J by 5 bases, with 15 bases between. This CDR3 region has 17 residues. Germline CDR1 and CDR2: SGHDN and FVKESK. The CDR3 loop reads CASSQGGRLWDNSPLHF. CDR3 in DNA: TGTGCCAGCAGCCAAGGAGGAAGGTTGTGGGATAATTCACCCCTCCACTTT.

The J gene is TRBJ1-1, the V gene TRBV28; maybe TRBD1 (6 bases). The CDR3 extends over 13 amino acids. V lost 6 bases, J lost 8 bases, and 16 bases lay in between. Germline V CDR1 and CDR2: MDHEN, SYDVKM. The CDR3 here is CASSTYRVHEAFF. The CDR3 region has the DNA TGTGCCAGCAGCACCTACAGGGTCCACGAAGCTTTCTTT.

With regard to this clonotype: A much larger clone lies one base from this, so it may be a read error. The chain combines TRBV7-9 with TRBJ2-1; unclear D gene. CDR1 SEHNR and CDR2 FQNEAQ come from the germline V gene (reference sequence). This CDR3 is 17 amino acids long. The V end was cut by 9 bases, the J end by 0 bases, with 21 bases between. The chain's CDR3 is CARSQIPGANSYNEQFF. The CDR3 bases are TGTGCCAGAAGCCAAATTCCGGGCGCCAACTCCTACAATGAGCAGTTCTTC.

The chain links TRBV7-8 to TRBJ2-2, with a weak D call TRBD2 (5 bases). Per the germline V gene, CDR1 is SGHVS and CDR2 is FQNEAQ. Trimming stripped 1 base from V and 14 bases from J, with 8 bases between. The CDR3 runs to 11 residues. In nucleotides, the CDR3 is TGTGCCAGCAGCTTAGTCGAGGGACTGTTTTTT. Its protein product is CASSLVEGLFF.

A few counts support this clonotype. CDR3: CASSQRDARNTIYF. In DNA form, the CDR3 reads TGTGCCAGCAGCCAGAGGGATGCTAGAAACACCATATATTTT. The chain has TRBV11-2 and TRBJ1-3; D not certain. CDR1 SGHAT and CDR2 FQNNGV come from the germline V gene. V was cut by 5 bases and J by 5 bases, with 13 bases left in between. This CDR3 region has 14 residues.

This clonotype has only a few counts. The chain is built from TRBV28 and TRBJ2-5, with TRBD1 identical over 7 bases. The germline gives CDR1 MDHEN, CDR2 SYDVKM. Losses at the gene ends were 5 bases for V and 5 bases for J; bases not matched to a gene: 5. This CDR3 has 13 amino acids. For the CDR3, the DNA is TGTGCCAGCAGTCCGACAGGGTGGGAGACCCAGTACTTC. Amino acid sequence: CASSPTGWETQYF. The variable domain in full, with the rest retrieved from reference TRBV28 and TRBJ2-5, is DVKVTQSSRYLVKRTGEKVFLECVQDMDHENMFWYRQDPGLGLRLIYFSYDVKMKEKGDIPEGYSVSREKKERFSLILESASTNQTSMYLCASSPTGWETQYFGPGTRLLVL.

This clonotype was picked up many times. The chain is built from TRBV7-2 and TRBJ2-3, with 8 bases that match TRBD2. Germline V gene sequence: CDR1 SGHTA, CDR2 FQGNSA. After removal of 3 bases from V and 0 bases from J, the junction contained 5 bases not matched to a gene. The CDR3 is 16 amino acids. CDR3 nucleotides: TGTGCCAGCAGCTTCACAGCGGGAGCCAGCACAGATACGCAGTATTTT. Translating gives CASSFTAGASTDTQYF.

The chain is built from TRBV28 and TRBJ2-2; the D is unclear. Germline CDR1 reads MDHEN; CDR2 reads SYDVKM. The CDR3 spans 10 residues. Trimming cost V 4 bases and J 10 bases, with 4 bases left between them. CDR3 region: CASSSLELFF. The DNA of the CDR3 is TGTGCCAGCAGTTCCCTGGAGCTGTTTTTT. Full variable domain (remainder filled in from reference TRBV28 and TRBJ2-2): DVKVTQSSRYLVKRTGEKVFLECVQDMDHENMFWYRQDPGLGLRLIYFSYDVKMKEKGDIPEGYSVSREKKERFSLILESASTNQTSMYLCASSSLELFFGEGSRLTVL.

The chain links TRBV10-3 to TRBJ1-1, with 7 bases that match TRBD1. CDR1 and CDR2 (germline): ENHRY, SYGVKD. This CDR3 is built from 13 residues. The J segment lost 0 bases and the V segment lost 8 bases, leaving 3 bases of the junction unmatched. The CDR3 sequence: CAIADRVNTEAFF. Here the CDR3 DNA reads TGTGCCATCGCAGACAGGGTGAACACTGAAGCTTTCTTT.

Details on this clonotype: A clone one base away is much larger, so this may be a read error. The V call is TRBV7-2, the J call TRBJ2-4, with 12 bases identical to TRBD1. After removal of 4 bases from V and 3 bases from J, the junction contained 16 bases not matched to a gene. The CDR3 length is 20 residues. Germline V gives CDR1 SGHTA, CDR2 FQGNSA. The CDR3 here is CASSSPPGQGAARDKNIQYF. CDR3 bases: TGTGCCAGCAGCTCCCCCCCGGGACAGGGGGCGGCGAGGGACAAAAACATTCAGTACTTC.

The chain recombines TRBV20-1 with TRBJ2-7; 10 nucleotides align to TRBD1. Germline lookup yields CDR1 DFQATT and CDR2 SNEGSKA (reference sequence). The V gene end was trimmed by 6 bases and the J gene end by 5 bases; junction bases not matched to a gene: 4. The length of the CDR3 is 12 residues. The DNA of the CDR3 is TGCAGTGCGTCCGACAGGGGGCACGAGCAGTACTTC. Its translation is CSASDRGHEQYF.

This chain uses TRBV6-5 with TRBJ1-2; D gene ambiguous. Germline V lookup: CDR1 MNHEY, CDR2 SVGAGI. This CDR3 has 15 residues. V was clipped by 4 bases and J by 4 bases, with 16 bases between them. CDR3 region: CASSLDGSFRYGYTF. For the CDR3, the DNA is TGTGCCAGCAGTTTAGACGGGAGTTTTCGCTATGGCTACACCTTC.

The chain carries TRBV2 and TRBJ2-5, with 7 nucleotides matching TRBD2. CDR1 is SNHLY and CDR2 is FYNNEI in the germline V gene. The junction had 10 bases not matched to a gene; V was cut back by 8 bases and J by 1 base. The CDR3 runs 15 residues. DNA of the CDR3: TGTGCCAGCCGATTAGTCCGGGGGGTCCAAGAGACCCAGTACTTC. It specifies CASRLVRGVQETQYF.

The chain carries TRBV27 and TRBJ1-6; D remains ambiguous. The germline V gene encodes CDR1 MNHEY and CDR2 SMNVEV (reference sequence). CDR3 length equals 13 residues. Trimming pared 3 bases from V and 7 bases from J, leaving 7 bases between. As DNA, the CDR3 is TGTGCCAGCAGTTTTTCCAGAAATTCACCCCTCCACTTT. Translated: CASSFSRNSPLHF.

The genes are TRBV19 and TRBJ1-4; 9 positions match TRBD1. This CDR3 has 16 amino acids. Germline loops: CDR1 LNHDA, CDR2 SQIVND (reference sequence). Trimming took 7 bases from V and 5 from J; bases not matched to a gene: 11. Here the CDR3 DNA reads TGTGCCAGTACCATCCCAGGCGGGACAGGGAATGAAAAACTGTTTTTT. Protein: CASTIPGGTGNEKLFF.

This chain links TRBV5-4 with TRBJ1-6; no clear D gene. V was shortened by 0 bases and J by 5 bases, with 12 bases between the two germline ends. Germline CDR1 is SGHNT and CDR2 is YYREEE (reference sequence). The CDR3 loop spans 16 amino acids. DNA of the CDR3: TGTGCCAGCAGCTTGGGCCCGGACGGAAATAATTCACCCCTCCACTTT. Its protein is CASSLGPDGNNSPLHF.

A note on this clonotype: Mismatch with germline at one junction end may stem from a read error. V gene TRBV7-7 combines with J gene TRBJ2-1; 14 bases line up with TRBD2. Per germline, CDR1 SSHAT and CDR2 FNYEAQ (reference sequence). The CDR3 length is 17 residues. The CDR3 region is CASSPGTSGGPYNEQFF. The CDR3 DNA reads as TGTGCTAGCAGCCCTGGGACTAGCGGGGGTCCCTACAATGAGCAGTTCTTC.

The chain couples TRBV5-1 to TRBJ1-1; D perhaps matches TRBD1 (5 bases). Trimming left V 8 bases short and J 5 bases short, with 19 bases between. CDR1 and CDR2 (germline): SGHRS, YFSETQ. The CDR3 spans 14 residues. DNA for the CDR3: TGCGCCAGTACCCTCGGGGCAGGCGGTACTGAAGCTTTCTTT. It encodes CASTLGAGGTEAFF.

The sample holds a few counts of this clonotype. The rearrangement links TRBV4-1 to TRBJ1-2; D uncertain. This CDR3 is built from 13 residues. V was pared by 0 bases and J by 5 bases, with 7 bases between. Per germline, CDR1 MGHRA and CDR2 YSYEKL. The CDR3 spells CASSQDQQYGYTF. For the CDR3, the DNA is TGCGCCAGCAGCCAAGATCAGCAATATGGCTACACCTTC.

CDR3 in amino acids: CASITGDQKYEQYF. Written as DNA, the CDR3 is TGTGCCAGCATAACAGGGGACCAGAAGTACGAGCAGTACTTC. J is TRBJ2-7 and V is TRBV6-1; 7 bases are shared with TRBD1. CDR1 is MNHNS and CDR2 is SASEGT in the germline V gene. Losses at the gene ends were 7 bases for V and 4 bases for J; bases not matched to a gene: 10. The CDR3 contains 14 residues.

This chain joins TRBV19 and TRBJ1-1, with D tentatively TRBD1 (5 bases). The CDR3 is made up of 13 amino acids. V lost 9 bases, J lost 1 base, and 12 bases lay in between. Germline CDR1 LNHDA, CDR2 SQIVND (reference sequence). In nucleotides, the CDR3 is TGTGCCAGCAATGCAGGGCCGAACACTGAAGCTTTCTTT. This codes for CASNAGPNTEAFF. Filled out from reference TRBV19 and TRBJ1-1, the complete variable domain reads DGGITQSPKYLFRKEGQNVTLSCEQNLNHDAMYWYRQDPGQGLRLIYYSQIVNDFQKGDIAEGYSVSREKKESFPLTVTSAQKNPTAFYLCASNAGPNTEAFFGQGTRLTVV.

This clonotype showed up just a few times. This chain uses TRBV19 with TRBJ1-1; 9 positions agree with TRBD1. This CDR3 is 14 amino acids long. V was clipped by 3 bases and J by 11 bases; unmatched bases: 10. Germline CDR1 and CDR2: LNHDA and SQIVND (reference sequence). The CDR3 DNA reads TGTGCCAGTAGTATTCACAGGGGGCTGGACGATGCTTTCTTT. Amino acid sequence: CASSIHRGLDDAFF.

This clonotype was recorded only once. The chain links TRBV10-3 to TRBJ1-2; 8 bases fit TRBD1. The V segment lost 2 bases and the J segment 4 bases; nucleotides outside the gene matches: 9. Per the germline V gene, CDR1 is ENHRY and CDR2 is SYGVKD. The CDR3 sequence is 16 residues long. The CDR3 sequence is CAISEKRVQGGYGYTF. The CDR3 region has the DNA TGTGCCATCAGTGAGAAGAGAGTACAGGGGGGCTATGGCTACACCTTC.

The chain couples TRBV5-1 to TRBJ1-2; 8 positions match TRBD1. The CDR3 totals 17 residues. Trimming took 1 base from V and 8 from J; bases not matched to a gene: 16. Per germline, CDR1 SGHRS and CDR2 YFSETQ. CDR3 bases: TGCGCCAGCAGCTTGACGTGGGGACTGGACAGGGAAGGAGGCTACACCTTC. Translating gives CASSLTWGLDREGGYTF. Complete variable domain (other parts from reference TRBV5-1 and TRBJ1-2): KAGVTQTPRYLIKTRGQQVTLSCSPISGHRSVSWYQQTPGQGLQFLFEYFSETQRNKGNFPGRFSGRQFSNSRSEMNVSTLELGDSALYLCASSLTWGLDREGGYTFGSGTRLTVV.

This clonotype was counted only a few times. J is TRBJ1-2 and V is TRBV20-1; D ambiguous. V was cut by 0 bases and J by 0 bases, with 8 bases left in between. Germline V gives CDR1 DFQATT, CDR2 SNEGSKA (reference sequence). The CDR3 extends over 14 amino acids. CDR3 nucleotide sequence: TGCAGTGCTAGAGATATCTCGGCTAACTATGGCTACACCTTC. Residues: CSARDISANYGYTF.

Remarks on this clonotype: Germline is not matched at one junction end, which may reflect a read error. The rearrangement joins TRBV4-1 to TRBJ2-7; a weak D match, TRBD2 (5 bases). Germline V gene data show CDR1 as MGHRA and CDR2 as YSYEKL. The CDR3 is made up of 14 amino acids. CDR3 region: CASSQVETDYEKYF. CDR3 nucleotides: TGCGCCAGCAGCCAAGTAGAGACTGACTACGAGAAGTACTTC.

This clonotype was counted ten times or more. CDR3 protein: CASSFRLAGNNEQFF. CDR3 DNA: TGTGCCAGCAGCTTTAGACTAGCGGGGAACAATGAGCAGTTCTTC. The chain links TRBV7-6 to TRBJ2-1, with 11 bases lining up with TRBD2. Germline loops: CDR1 SGHVS, CDR2 FNYEAQ. V lost 3 bases, J lost 5 bases, and 3 bases stayed unmatched. This CDR3 is 15 amino acids long.

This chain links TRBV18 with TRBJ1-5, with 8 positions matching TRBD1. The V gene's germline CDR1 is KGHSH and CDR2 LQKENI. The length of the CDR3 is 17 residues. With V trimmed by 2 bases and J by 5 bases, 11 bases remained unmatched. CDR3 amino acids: CASSPVGQGAKHQPQHF. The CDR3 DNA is TGTGCCAGCTCACCAGTGGGGCAGGGGGCGAAACATCAGCCCCAGCATTTT.